This paragraph reports one TCR beta chain. This specimen belongs to a study of cytomegalovirus exposure and HLA in healthy donors. Primers for the PCR totalled 60 Vbeta and 13 Jbeta. Data came from immunoSEQ multiplex PCR; TCRdb stores just in-frame clones and leaves some out. The sample lists some 130,000 clones; roughly three quarters were seen once. This clonotype originated in a woman aged 60 to 75 in good health and CMV-seronegative. The sequencing sample was made of PBMCs.

CDR3 sequence: CASSFGGSNEKLFF. The CDR3 DNA is TGTGCCAGCAGCTTTGGCGGATCTAATGAAAAACTGTTTTTT. This chain connects TRBV5-4 to TRBJ1-4; the D is unclear. The V gene's germline CDR1 is SGHNT and CDR2 YYREEE (reference sequence). V was clipped by 2 bases and J by 3 bases, with 8 bases between them. The CDR3 is made up of 14 amino acids.